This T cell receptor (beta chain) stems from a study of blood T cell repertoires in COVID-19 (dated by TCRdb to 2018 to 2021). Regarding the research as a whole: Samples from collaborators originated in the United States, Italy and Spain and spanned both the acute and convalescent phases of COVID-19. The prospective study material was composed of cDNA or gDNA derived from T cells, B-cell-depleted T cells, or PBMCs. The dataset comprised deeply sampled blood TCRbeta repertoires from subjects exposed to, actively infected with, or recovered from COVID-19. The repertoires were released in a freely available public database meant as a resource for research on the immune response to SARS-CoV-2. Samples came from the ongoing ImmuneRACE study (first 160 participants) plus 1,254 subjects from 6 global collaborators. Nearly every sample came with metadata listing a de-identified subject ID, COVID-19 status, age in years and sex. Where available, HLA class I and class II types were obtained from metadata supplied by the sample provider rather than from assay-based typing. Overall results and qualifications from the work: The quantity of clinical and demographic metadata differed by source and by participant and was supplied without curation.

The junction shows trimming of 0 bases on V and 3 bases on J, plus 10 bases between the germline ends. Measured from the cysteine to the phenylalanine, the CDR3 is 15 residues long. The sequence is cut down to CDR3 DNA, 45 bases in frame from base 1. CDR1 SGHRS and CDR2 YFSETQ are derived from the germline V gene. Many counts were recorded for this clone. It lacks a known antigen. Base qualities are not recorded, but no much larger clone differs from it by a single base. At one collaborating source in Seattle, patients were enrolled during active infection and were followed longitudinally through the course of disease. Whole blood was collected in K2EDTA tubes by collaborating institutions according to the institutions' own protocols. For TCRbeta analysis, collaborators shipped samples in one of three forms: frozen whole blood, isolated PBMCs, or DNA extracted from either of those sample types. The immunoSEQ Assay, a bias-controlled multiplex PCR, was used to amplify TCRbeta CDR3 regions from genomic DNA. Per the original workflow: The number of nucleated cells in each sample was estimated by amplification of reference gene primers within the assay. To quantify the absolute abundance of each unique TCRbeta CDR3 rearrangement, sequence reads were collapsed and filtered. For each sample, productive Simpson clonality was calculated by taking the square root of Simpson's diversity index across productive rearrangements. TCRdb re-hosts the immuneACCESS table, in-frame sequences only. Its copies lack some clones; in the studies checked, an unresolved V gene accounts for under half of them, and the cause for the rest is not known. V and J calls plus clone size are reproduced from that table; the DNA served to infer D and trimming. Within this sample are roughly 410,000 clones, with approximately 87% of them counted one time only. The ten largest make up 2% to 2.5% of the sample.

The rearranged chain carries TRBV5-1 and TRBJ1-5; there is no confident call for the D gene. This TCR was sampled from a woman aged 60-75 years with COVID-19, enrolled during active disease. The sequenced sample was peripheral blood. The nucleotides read TGCGCCAGCAGCTTGGGACCCCAGGACAATCAGCCCCAGCATTTT. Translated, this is CASSLGPQDNQPQHF.